These 21 T cell receptor beta chains originate from one sample sequenced in a study of OX40 agonist ivuxolimab in advanced cancers. Repertoires were generated with immunoSEQ multiplex PCR, while TCRdb's copy carries only in-frame clones and drops some. This repertoire shows 65,000 to 80,000 clones, more than 90% found once; its top ten account for 0.55% to 0.8%. Sequences were derived from CD4+ or CD8+ T cells sorted from blood, sampled in a trial of the OX40 agonist ivuxolimab. The receptor source for this set is an adult with an advanced solid tumor such as melanoma, head and neck, liver or kidney cancer.

The chain joins TRBV7-9 to TRBJ1-2; TRBD1 matches at 7 bases. The CDR3 runs 12 residues. Germline V lookup: CDR1 SEHNR, CDR2 FQNEAQ (reference sequence). Trimming removed 5 bases from V and 6 bases from J; junction bases left unmatched: 3. CDR3 nucleotides: TGTGCCAGCAGCCGACAGGGTAATGGCTACACCTTC. This codes for CASSRQGNGYTF.

This clone was seen just once. This chain connects TRBV11-1 to TRBJ2-2; TRBD2 matches 9 bases. Germline lookup yields CDR1 SGHAT and CDR2 FQDESV (reference sequence). J was trimmed by 4 bases and V by 5 bases; bases with no gene match: 8. CDR3 length: 16 residues. CDR3 nucleotide sequence: TGTGCCAGCAGCGGTATAGCGGGAGTGTCCACCGGGGAGCTGTTTTTT. Protein sequence: CASSGIAGVSTGELFF.

This sequence joins TRBV19 and TRBJ1-6; D remains ambiguous. Germline lookup yields CDR1 LNHDA and CDR2 SQIVND (reference sequence). This CDR3 comprises 16 residues. The ends were cut back, 1 base at V and 9 bases at J, with 16 bases in the middle. The CDR3, as DNA: TGTGCCAGTAGTATAGCATCCGGGATTGGGGTTTCACCCCTCCACTTT. As protein: CASSIASGIGVSPLHF. Complete variable domain (other parts from reference TRBV19 and TRBJ1-6): DGGITQSPKYLFRKEGQNVTLSCEQNLNHDAMYWYRQDPGQGLRLIYYSQIVNDFQKGDIAEGYSVSREKKESFPLTVTSAQKNPTAFYLCASSIASGIGVSPLHFGNGTRLTVT.

This chain joins TRBV28 and TRBJ2-7; 8 bases match TRBD2. CDR1 and CDR2 (germline): MDHEN, SYDVKM. V lost 6 bases, J lost 6 bases, and 10 bases stayed unmatched. CDR3 length equals 14 residues. This CDR3 is CASRIAGSWGEQYF. DNA for the CDR3: TGTGCCAGCAGGATAGCGGGGTCCTGGGGCGAGCAGTACTTC.

The chain combines TRBV19 with TRBJ2-4; 9 nucleotides agree with TRBD1. CDR1 is LNHDA, CDR2 SQIVND, per germline (reference sequence). This CDR3 region has 17 residues. V lost 3 bases and J lost 3; bases outside the gene matches: 9. CDR3 sequence reads: CASSIGDRARGKNIQYF. The CDR3 DNA sequence: TGTGCCAGTAGTATTGGGGACAGGGCGAGGGGCAAAAACATTCAGTACTTC.

The chain has TRBV19 and TRBJ2-1; TRBD1 matches at 8 bases. Germline CDR1 and CDR2: LNHDA and SQIVND (reference sequence). Trimming took 7 bases from V and 4 from J; bases not matched to a gene: 9. The CDR3 is 15 amino acids. CDR3 sequence: CASIPPGTGYNEQFF. CDR3 bases: TGTGCCAGTATCCCCCCGGGGACAGGATACAATGAGCAGTTCTTC.

This chain uses TRBV10-2 with TRBJ1-2; TRBD1 matches at 9 bases. CDR3 size: 16 residues. V was clipped by 6 bases and J by 3 bases; unmatched bases: 11. Germline-derived CDR1 and CDR2 are WSHSY and SAAADI. This CDR3 is CASRAGTGMDHYGYTF. The CDR3 DNA is TGCGCCAGCAGGGCCGGGACAGGGATGGACCACTATGGCTACACCTTC.

The sample holds one count of this clone. This CDR3 is CASSTVSSYNEQFF. The CDR3 DNA is TGTGCCAGTAGTACGGTTAGCTCCTACAATGAGCAGTTCTTC. The chain recombines TRBV19 with TRBJ2-1, with D unresolved. Trimming shortened V by 4 bases and J by 0 bases, and 7 bases separated the two germline ends. CDR3 length: 14 amino acids. CDR1 is LNHDA and CDR2 is SQIVND in the germline V gene (reference sequence).

J is TRBJ2-5 and V is TRBV9, with TRBD2 matching 8 bases. The CDR3 runs to 15 residues. The germline gives CDR1 SGDLS, CDR2 YYNGEE. After removal of 2 bases from V and 3 bases from J, the junction contained 6 bases not matched to a gene. Written as DNA, the CDR3 is TGTGCCAGCAGCGTGGCAGCGGGAGAGAAAGAGACCCAGTACTTC. Protein product: CASSVAAGEKETQYF.

V is TRBV25-1 and J is TRBJ2-1; D call uncertain. Germline V CDR1 and CDR2: MGHDK, SYGVNS. This CDR3 region has 16 residues. Trimming shortened V by 7 bases and J by 7 bases, and 23 bases separated the two germline ends. Here the CDR3 DNA reads TGTGCCAGCACCCACGGATTCTGGAATGAGCAGAATGAGCAGTTCTTC. This translates into CASTHGFWNEQNEQFF.

This chain connects TRBV5-4 to TRBJ2-1; tentatively, D is TRBD2 (6 bases). V was shortened by 3 bases and J by 7 bases, with 11 bases between the two germline ends. Germline V gene data show CDR1 as SGHNT and CDR2 as YYREEE (reference sequence). The CDR3 length is 13 residues. Written as DNA, the CDR3 is TGTGCCAGCAGCTCCGCTAGCGCAAATGAGCAGTTCTTC. Its protein is CASSSASANEQFF.

The J gene is TRBJ2-7, the V gene TRBV6-6; TRBD2 is a possible D gene (7 bases). Germline V gene sequence: CDR1 MNHNY, CDR2 SVGAGI (reference sequence). The CDR3 runs to 15 residues. Trimming removed 10 bases at V and 6 bases at J, with 25 bases between. The chain's CDR3 is CATNGGQRELREQYF. For the CDR3, the DNA is TGTGCCACCAACGGGGGGCAGAGGGAGCTACGCGAGCAGTACTTC.

The chain uses TRBV14 and TRBJ2-6; maybe TRBD1 (6 bases). The germline V gene encodes CDR1 SGHDN and CDR2 FVKESK. There are 18 residues in the CDR3. Trimming took 6 bases from V and 0 from J, leaving 18 bases between them. In nucleotides, the CDR3 is TGTGCCAGCAGGCCGGGCCAGGGGAGCTACTCTGGGGCCAACGTCCTGACTTTC. As protein: CASRPGQGSYSGANVLTF.

The chain recombines TRBV29-1 with TRBJ1-4; 9 nucleotides agree with TRBD1. Germline-derived CDR1 and CDR2 are SQVTM and ANQGSEA. The CDR3 covers 14 residues. V shed 5 bases and J 4 bases; nucleotides not matched to a gene: 5. CDR3 DNA: TGCAGCGTTTATGGACAGGGGAGTAATGAAAAACTGTTTTTT. It codes for CSVYGQGSNEKLFF.

The V call is TRBV6-5, the J call TRBJ1-1, with 8 nucleotides matching TRBD1. V was pared by 5 bases and J by 1 base, with 6 bases of the junction left unmatched. CDR1 MNHEY and CDR2 SVGAGI come from the germline V gene. This CDR3 has 15 amino acids. CDR3 loop: CASSSQTGANTEAFF. The CDR3 DNA reads TGTGCCAGCAGTAGTCAGACAGGGGCGAACACTGAAGCTTTCTTT.

The chain is built from TRBV5-1 and TRBJ1-5, with D possibly TRBD1 on 6 matching bases. Germline-derived CDR1 and CDR2 are SGHRS and YFSETQ. V was clipped by 0 bases and J by 7 bases, with 14 bases between them. This CDR3 comprises 15 residues. The chain's CDR3 is CASSLAGGAMQPQHF. In DNA form, the CDR3 reads TGCGCCAGCAGCTTGGCCGGGGGGGCGATGCAGCCCCAGCATTTT.

The chain is built from TRBV7-9 and TRBJ2-3; D uncertain. Germline V gives CDR1 SEHNR, CDR2 FQNEAQ (reference sequence). The CDR3 spans 16 residues. Trimming pared 3 bases from V and 0 bases from J, leaving 13 bases between. CDR3 sequence reads: CASSFRTGRSTDTQYF. The CDR3 nucleotides are TGTGCCAGCAGCTTTAGGACGGGTAGAAGCACAGATACGCAGTATTTT.

The chain employs TRBV9 and TRBJ1-2; 11 positions agree with TRBD1. The CDR3 is 14 amino acids. Germline V gives CDR1 SGDLS, CDR2 YYNGEE. Germline trimming cut 3 bases from V and 11 bases from J; bases unmatched to any gene: 9. CDR3 sequence: CASSGLGQGAGYTF. DNA for the CDR3: TGTGCCAGCAGCGGTTTAGGACAGGGGGCTGGTTACACCTTC. The full variable domain, in which reference TRBV9 and TRBJ1-2 provide the parts outside the CDR3, is DSGVTQTPKHLITATGQRVTLRCSPRSGDLSVYWYQQSLDQGLQFLIQYYNGEERAKGNILERFSAQQFPDLHSELNLSSLELGDSALYFCASSGLGQGAGYTFGSGTRLTVV.

The V call is TRBV6-5, the J call TRBJ2-7; perhaps TRBD1 as D (5 bases). The ends were cut back, 3 bases at V and 3 bases at J, with 9 bases in the middle. The germline V gene has CDR1 MNHEY and CDR2 SVGAGI. The CDR3 runs to 13 residues. CDR3 sequence: CASSYRQSYEQYF. Here the CDR3 DNA reads TGTGCCAGCAGTTATAGACAGAGCTACGAGCAGTACTTC.

This clone was seen just once. V usage is TRBV7-2 and J usage is TRBJ2-1, with 7 bases matching TRBD2. V lost 5 bases, J lost 4 bases, and 8 bases stayed unmatched. The CDR3 covers 15 residues. Germline loops: CDR1 SGHTA, CDR2 FQGNSA. CDR3 region: CASSPLGGVYNEQFF. CDR3 bases: TGTGCCAGCAGCCCCTTGGGGGGGGTTTACAATGAGCAGTTCTTC.

This chain links TRBV4-1 with TRBJ2-1; 12 bases fit TRBD2. The length of the CDR3 is 17 residues. Losses at the gene ends were 4 bases for V and 1 base for J; bases not matched to a gene: 5. CDR1 and CDR2 (germline): MGHRA, YSYEKL. CDR3 bases: TGCGCCAGCAGCCGTTGGACTAGCGGGACTTCCTACAATGAGCAGTTCTTC. Residues: CASSRWTSGTSYNEQFF.